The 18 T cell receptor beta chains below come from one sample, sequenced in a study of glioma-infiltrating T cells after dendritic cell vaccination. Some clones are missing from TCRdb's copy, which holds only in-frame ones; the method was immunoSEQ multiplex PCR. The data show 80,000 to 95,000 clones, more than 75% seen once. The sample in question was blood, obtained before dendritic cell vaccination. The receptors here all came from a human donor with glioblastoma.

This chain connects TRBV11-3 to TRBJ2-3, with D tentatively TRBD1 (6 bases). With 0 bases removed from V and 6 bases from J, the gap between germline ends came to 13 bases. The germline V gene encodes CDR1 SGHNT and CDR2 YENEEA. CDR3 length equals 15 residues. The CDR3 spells CASSLDLQGSDTQYF. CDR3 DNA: TGTGCCAGCAGCTTAGACCTACAGGGTTCCGATACGCAGTATTTT. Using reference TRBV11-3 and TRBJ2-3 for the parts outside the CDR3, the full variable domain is EAGVVQSPRYKIIEKKQPVAFWCNPISGHNTLYWYLQNLGQGPELLIRYENEEAVDDSQLPKDRFSAERLKGVDSTLKIQPAELGDSAVYLCASSLDLQGSDTQYFGPGTRLTVL.

The DNA for the CDR3 is TGCAGCGTTGAAGATAATAGGTGGGCAGGCTCTGGAAACACCATATATTTT. Its translation is CSVEDNRWAGSGNTIYF. The rearrangement uses TRBV29-1 and TRBJ1-3, with D unresolved. V was shortened by 0 bases and J by 0 bases, with 15 bases between the two germline ends. Germline lookup yields CDR1 SQVTM and CDR2 ANQGSEA. CDR3 length: 17 residues.

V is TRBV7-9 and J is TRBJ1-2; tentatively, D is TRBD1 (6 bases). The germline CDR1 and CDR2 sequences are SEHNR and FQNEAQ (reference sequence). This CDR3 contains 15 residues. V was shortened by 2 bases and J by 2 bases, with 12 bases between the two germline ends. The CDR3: CASSLSLDRNYGYTF. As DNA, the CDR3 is TGTGCCAGCAGCTTAAGCCTCGACAGGAACTATGGCTACACCTTC.

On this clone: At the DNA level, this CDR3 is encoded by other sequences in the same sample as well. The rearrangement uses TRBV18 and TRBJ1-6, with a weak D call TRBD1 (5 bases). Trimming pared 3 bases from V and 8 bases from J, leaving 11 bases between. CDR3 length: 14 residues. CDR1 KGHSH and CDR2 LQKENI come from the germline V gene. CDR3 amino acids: CASSPGGADSPLHF. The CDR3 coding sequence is TGTGCCAGCTCACCGGGAGGGGCTGATTCACCCCTCCACTTT.

CDR3 in amino acids: CASSAAPGGGTGELFF. The CDR3 DNA sequence: TGTGCCAGCAGCGCGGCCCCAGGGGGTGGCACCGGGGAGCTGTTTTTT. The rearrangement links TRBV5-5 to TRBJ2-2, with 7 bases that match TRBD1. The CDR3 has 16 residues. V lost 4 bases and J lost 4; bases outside the gene matches: 10. Germline CDR1 SGHKS, CDR2 YYEKEE (reference sequence).

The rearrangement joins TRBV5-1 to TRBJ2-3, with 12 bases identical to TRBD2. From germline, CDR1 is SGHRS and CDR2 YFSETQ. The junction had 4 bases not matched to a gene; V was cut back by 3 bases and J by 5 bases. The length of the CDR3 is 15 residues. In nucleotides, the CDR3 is TGCGCCAGCAGCTCTAGCGGGGGGGCGATAGATACGCAGTATTTT. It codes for CASSSSGGAIDTQYF.

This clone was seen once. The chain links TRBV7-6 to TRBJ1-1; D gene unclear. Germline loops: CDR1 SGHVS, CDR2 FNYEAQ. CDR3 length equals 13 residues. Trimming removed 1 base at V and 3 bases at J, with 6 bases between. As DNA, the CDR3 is TGTGCCAGCAGCTTAGGCTACGACACTGAAGCTTTCTTT. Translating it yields CASSLGYDTEAFF.

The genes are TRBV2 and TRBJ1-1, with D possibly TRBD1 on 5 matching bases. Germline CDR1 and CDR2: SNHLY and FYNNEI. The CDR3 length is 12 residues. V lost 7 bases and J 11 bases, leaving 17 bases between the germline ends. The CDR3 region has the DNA TGTGCCAGCAAGGTGACAGCAGAAACGGCTTTCTTT. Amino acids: CASKVTAETAFF. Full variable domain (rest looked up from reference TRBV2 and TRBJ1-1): EPEVTQTPSHQVTQMGQEVILRCVPISNHLYFYWYRQILGQKVEFLVSFYNNEISEKSEIFDDQFSVERPDGSNFTLKIRSTKLEDSAMYFCASKVTAETAFFGQGTRLTVV.

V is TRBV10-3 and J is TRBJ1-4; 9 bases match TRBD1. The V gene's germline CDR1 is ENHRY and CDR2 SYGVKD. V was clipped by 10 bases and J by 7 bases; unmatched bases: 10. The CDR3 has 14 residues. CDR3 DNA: TGTGCCACATCTCTACAGGGGGCGTCTGAAAAACTGTTTTTT. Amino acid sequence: CATSLQGASEKLFF.

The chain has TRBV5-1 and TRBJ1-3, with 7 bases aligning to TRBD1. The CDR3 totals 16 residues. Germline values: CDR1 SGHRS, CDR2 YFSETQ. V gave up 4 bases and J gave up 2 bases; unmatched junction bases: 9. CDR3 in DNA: TGCGCCAGCAGCCAAATGACAGGGTTAACTGGAAACACCATATATTTT. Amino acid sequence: CASSQMTGLTGNTIYF.

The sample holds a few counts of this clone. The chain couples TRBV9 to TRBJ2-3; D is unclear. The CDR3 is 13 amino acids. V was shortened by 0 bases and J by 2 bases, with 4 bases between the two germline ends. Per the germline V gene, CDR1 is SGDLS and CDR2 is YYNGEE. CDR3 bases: TGTGCCAGCAGCGTAGGGCTCACAGATACGCAGTATTTT. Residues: CASSVGLTDTQYF. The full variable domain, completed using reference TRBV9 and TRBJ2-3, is DSGVTQTPKHLITATGQRVTLRCSPRSGDLSVYWYQQSLDQGLQFLIQYYNGEERAKGNILERFSAQQFPDLHSELNLSSLELGDSALYFCASSVGLTDTQYFGPGTRLTVL.

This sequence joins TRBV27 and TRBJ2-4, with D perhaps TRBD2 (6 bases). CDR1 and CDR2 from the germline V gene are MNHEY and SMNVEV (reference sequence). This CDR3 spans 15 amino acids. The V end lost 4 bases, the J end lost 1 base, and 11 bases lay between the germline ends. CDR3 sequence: CASSWSSVAKNIQYF. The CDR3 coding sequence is TGTGCCAGCAGTTGGTCTAGCGTGGCCAAAAACATTCAGTACTTC.

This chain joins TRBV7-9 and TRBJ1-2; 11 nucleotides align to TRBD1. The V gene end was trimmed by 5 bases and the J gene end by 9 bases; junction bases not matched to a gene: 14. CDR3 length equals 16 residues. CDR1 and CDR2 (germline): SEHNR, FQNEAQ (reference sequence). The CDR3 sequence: CASSPHRDRGAGSYTF. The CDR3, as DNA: TGTGCCAGCAGCCCCCACCGGGACAGGGGGGCTGGTAGCTACACCTTC.

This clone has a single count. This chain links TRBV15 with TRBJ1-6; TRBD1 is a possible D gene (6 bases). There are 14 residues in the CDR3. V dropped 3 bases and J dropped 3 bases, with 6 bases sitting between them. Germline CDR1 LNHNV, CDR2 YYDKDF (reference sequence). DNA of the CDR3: TGTGCCACCAGCAGGACAGGCTATAATTCACCCCTCCACTTT. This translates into CATSRTGYNSPLHF. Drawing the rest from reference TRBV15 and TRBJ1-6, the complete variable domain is DAMVIQNPRYQVTQFGKPVTLSCSQTLNHNVMYWYQQKSSQAPKLLFHYYDKDFNNEADTPDNFQSRRPNTSFCFLDIRSPGLGDTAMYLCATSRTGYNSPLHFGNGTRLTVT.

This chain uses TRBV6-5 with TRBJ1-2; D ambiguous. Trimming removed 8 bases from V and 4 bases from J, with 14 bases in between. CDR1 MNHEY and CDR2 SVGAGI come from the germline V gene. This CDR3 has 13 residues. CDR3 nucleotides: TGTGCCAGCGGGTACCCCGGGAGCTATGGCTACACCTTC. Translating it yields CASGYPGSYGYTF.

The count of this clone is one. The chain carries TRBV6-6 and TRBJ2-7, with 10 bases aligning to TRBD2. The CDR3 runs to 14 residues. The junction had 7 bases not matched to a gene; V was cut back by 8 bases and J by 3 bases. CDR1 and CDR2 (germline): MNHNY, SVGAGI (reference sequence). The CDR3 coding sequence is TGTGCCAGCGGGGTTAGCGGGAGGTTCTACGAGCAGTACTTC. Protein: CASGVSGRFYEQYF.

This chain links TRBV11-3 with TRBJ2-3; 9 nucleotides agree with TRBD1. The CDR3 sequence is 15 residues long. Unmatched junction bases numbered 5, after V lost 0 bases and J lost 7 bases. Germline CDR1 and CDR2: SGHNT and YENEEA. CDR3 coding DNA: TGTGCCAGCAGCTTAGAGGGGACAGGGATACATACGCAGTATTTT. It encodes CASSLEGTGIHTQYF.

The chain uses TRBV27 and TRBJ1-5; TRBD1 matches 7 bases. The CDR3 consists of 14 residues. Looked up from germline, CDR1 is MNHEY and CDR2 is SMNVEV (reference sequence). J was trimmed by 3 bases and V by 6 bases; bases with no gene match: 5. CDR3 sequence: CASRVGTDNQPQHF. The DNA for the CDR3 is TGTGCCAGCAGAGTCGGGACAGACAATCAGCCCCAGCATTTT.